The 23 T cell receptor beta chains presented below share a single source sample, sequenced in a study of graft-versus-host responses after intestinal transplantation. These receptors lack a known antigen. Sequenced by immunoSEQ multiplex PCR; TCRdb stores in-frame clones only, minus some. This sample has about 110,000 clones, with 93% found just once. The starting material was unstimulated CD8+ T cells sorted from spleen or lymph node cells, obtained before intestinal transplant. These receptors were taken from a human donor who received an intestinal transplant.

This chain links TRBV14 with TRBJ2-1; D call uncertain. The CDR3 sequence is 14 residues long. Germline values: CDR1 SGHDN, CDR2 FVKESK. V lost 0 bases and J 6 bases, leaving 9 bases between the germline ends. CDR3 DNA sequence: TGTGCCAGCAGCCAAGACTACGACGTCAATGAGCAGTTCTTC. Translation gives CASSQDYDVNEQFF.

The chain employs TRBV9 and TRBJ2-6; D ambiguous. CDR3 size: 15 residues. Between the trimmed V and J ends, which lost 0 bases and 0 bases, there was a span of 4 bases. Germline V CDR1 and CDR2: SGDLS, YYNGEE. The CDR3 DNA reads TGTGCCAGCAGCGTAGACGGCTCTGGGGCCAACGTCCTGACTTTC. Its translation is CASSVDGSGANVLTF. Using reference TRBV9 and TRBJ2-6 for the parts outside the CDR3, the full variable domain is DSGVTQTPKHLITATGQRVTLRCSPRSGDLSVYWYQQSLDQGLQFLIQYYNGEERAKGNILERFSAQQFPDLHSELNLSSLELGDSALYFCASSVDGSGANVLTFGAGSRLTVL.

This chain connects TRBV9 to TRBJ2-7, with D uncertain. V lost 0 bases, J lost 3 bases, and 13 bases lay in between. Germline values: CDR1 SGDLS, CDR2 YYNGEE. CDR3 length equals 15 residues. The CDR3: CASSVEGRFDYEQYF. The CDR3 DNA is TGTGCCAGCAGCGTAGAAGGACGGTTCGACTACGAGCAGTACTTC.

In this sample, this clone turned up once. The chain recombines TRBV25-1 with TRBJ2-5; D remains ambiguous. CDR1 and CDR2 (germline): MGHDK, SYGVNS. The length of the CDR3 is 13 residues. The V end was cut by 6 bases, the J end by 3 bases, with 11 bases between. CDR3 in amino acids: CASSVDLEETQYF. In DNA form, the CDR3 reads TGTGCCAGCAGCGTAGACTTAGAAGAGACCCAGTACTTC.

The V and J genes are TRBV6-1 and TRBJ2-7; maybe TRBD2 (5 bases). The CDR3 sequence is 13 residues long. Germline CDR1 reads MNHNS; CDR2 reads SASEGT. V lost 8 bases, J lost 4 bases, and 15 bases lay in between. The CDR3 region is CASQPWPGYEQYF. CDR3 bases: TGTGCCAGCCAGCCGTGGCCGGGATACGAGCAGTACTTC.

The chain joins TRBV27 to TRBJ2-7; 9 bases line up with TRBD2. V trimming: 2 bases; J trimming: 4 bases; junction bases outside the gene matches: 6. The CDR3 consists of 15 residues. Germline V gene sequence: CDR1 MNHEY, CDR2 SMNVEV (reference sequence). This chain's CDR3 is CASSLNGGRGYEQYF. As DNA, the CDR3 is TGTGCCAGCAGTTTAAATGGCGGGAGGGGATACGAGCAGTACTTC.

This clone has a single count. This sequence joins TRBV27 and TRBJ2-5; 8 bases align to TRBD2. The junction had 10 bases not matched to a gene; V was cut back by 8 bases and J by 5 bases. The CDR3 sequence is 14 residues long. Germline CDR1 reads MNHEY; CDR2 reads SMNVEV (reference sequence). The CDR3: CASRTREGGETQYF. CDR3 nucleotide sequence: TGTGCCAGCCGCACCCGGGAGGGCGGGGAGACCCAGTACTTC.

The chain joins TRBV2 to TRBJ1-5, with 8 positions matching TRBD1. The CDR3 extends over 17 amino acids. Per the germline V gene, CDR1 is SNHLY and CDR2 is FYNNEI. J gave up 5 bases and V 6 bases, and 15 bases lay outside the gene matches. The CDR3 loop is CASSPRSSGGPHQPQHF. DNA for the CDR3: TGTGCCAGCAGCCCAAGGTCGTCAGGGGGCCCTCATCAGCCCCAGCATTTT.

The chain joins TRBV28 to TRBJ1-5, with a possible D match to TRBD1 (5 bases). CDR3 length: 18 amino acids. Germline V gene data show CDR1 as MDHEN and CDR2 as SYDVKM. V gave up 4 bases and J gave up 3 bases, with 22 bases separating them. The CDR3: CASSSSHIDRTYNQPQHF. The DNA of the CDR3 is TGTGCCAGCAGTTCATCCCATATCGACAGAACTTACAATCAGCCCCAGCATTTT.

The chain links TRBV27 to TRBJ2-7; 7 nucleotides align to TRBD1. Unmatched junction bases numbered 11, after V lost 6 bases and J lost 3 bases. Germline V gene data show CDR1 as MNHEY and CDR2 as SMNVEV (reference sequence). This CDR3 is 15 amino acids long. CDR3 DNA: TGTGCCAGCAGACGCACTGGGGACAGATTCTACGAGCAGTACTTC. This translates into CASRRTGDRFYEQYF.

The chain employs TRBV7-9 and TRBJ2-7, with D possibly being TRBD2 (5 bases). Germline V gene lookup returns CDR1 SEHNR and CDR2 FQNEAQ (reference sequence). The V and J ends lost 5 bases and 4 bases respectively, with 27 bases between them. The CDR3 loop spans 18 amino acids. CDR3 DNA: TGTGCCAGCAGCCCCCCTGCGCCGGCGGGCCCTTTCTATTACGAGCAGTACTTC. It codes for CASSPPAPAGPFYYEQYF. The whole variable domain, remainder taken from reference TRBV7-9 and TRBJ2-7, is DTGVSQNPRHKITKRGQNVTFRCDPISEHNRLYWYRQTLGQGPEFLTYFQNEAQLEKSRLLSDRFSAERPKGSFSTLEIQRTEQGDSAMYLCASSPPAPAGPFYYEQYFGPGTRLTVT.

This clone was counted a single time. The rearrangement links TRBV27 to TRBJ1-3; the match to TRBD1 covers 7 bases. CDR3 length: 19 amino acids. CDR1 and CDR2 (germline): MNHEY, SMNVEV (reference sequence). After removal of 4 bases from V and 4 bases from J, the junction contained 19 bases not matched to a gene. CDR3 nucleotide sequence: TGTGCCAGCAGTTCCCGCCGGCCCCGACAGGGTGTATCCGGAAACACCATATATTTT. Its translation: CASSSRRPRQGVSGNTIYF.

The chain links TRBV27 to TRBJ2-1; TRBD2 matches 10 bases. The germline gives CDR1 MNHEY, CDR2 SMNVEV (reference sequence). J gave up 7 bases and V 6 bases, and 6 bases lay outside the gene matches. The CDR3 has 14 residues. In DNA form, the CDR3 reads TGTGCCAGCAGCCTAGCGGGAGATAGGAATGAGCAGTTCTTC. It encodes CASSLAGDRNEQFF.

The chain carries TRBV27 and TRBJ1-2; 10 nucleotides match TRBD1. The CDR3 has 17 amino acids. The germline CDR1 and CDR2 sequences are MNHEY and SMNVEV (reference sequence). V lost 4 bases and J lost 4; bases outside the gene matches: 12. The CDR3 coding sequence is TGTGCCAGCAGTTCTTTAGGGACAGGGGTCCTAATCTATGGCTACACCTTC. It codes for CASSSLGTGVLIYGYTF.

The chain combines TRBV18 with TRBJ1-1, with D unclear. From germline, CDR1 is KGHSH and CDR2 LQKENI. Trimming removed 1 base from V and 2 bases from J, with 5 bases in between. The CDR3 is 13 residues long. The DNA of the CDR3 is TGTGCCAGCTCACCACGCAGAAACACTGAAGCTTTCTTT. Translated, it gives CASSPRRNTEAFF. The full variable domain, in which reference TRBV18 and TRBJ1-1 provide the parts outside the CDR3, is NAGVMQNPRHLVRRRGQEARLRCSPMKGHSHVYWYRQLPEEGLKFMVYLQKENIIDESGMPKERFSAEFPKEGPSILRIQQVVRGDSAAYFCASSPRRNTEAFFGQGTRLTVV.

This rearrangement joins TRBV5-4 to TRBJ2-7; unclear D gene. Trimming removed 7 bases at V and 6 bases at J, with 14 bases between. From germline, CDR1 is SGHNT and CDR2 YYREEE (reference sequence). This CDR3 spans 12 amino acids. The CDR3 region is CASLGASGEQYF. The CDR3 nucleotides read TGTGCCAGCTTAGGAGCGTCGGGCGAGCAGTACTTC.

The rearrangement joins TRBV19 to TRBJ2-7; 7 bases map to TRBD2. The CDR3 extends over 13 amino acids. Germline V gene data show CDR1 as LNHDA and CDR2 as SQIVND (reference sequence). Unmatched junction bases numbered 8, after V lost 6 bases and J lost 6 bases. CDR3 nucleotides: TGTGCCAGTAGCGTTGGGACTACCGGCGAGCAGTACTTC. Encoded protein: CASSVGTTGEQYF.

In DNA form, the CDR3 reads TGTGCCAGCAGCTCCTGGGATGAGGGAGACAATGAGCAGTTCTTC. Translation gives CASSSWDEGDNEQFF. This sequence joins TRBV6-1 and TRBJ2-1, with D possibly TRBD2 on 5 matching bases. The CDR3 totals 15 residues. Trimming took 6 bases from V and 5 from J, leaving 17 bases between them. In germline, CDR1 is MNHNS, CDR2 SASEGT.

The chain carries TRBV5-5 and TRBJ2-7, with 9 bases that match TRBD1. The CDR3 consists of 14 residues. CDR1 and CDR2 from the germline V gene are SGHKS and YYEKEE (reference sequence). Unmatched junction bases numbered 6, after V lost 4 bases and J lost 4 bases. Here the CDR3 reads CASSPGQGEYEQYF. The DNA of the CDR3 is TGTGCCAGCAGCCCGGGACAGGGAGAGTACGAGCAGTACTTC.

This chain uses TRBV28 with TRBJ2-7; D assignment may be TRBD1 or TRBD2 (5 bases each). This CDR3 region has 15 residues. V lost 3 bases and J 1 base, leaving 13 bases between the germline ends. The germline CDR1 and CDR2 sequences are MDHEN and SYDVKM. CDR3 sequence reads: CASSFGGTPSYEQYF. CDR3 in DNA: TGTGCCAGCAGTTTTGGTGGGACCCCTTCCTACGAGCAGTACTTC.

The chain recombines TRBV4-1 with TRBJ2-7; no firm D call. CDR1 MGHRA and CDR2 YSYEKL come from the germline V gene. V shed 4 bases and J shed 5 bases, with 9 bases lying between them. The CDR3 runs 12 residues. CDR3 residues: CASSLSPDEQYF. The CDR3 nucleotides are TGCGCCAGCAGCCTATCCCCAGACGAGCAGTACTTC.

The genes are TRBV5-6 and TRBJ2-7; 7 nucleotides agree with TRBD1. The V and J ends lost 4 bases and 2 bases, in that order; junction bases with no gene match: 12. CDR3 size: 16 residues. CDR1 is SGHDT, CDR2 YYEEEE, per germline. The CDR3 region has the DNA TGTGCCAGCAGCGAACCCCACCGGGACAGAGCCTACGAGCAGTACTTC. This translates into CASSEPHRDRAYEQYF.

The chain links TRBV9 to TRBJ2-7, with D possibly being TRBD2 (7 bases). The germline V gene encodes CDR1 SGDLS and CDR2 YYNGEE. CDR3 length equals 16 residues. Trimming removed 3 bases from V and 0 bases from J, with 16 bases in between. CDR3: CASSAPKGGSSYEQYF. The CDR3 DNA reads TGTGCCAGCAGCGCCCCGAAGGGGGGGAGCTCCTACGAGCAGTACTTC.